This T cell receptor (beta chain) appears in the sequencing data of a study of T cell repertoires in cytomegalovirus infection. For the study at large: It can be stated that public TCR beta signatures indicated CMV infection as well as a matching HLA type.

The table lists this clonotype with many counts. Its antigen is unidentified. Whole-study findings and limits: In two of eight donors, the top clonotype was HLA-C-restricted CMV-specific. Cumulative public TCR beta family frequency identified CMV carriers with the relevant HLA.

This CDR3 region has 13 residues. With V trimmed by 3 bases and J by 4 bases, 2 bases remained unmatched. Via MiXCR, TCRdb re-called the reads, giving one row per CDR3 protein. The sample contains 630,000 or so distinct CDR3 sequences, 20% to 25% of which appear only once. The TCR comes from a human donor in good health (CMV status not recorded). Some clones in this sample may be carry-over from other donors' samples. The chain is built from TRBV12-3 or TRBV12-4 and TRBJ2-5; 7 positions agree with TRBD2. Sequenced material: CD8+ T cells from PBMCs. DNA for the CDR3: TGTGCCAGCAGTTTTCGCGGGGGAGAGACCCAGTACTTC. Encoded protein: CASSFRGGETQYF.